What follows describes a single TCR beta chain. Germline assignment: CDR1 KGHDR and CDR2 SFDVKD. The CDR3 spans 14 residues. Trimming removed 4 bases from V and 5 bases from J, with 10 bases in between. This sample was included in a study of CD8 T cells in Susac syndrome. TCR beta from blood CD8+ and CD4+ T cells was sequenced. Reverse transcription of about 0.5 to 1 ug RNA used random hexamers. immunoSEQ multiplex PCR amplified TCR beta CDR3 across 54 Vbeta, 13 Jbeta. TCRdb re-analysed the immunoSEQ multiplex PCR reads in MiXCR, keeping a single row per CDR3 protein. Found here are about 120,000 distinct CDR3 sequences, about 90% of them singletons; the top ten hold 0.13% to 0.15%.

This sequence was found in a human donor in good health. The sequencing input was CD4+ T cells from PBMCs. The chain combines TRBV24-1 with TRBJ2-2; D is ambiguous. The CDR3 DNA is TGTGCCACCAGTGAATCGGACCGGACCGGGGAGCTGTTTTTT. It encodes CATSESDRTGELFF.